The rows below give T cell receptor beta chains drawn from one sample of a study of OX40 agonist ivuxolimab in advanced cancers. The assay was immunoSEQ multiplex PCR, and TCRdb's table has in-frame clones only and misses some. The sample lists tens of thousands of clones, roughly 89% occurring once. The specimen was CD4+ or CD8+ T cells sorted from blood, collected in a trial of the OX40 agonist ivuxolimab. These receptors were collected from an adult with an advanced solid tumor such as melanoma, head and neck, liver or kidney cancer. CDR3s include the opening cysteine and the closing phenylalanine or tryptophan. The order of the fields is D gene, J gene, clone size, V gene, CDR3 protein, CDR3 DNA. D genes are given only for firm matches. Not all rows give a size; the values are once, few, many and, for expanded clones, a class.

d_gene: TRBD1; j_gene: TRBJ1-1; abundance: .; v_gene: TRBV5-8; CDR3aa: CASSSLLTGMNTEAFF; CDR3nt: TGTGCCAGCAGCTCACTCTTGACAGGGATGAACACTGAAGCTTTCTTT
d_gene: .; j_gene: TRBJ1-4; abundance: .; v_gene: TRBV30; CDR3aa: CAWSVLQRGGKLFF; CDR3nt: TGTGCCTGGAGTGTACTACAGAGGGGTGGAAAACTGTTTTTT
d_gene: .; j_gene: TRBJ2-5; abundance: .; v_gene: TRBV19; CDR3aa: CASSKFREETQYF; CDR3nt: TGTGCCAGTTCAAAGTTTCGGGAGGAGACCCAGTACTTC
d_gene: TRBD1; j_gene: TRBJ2-3; abundance: once; v_gene: TRBV4-1; CDR3aa: CASSQDEEGTGGVTDTQYF; CDR3nt: TGCGCCAGCAGCCAAGACGAGGAGGGGACAGGGGGGGTCACAGATACGCAGTATTTT
d_gene: TRBD1; j_gene: TRBJ1-1; abundance: once; v_gene: TRBV11-3; CDR3aa: CASSSGGTGVSNTEAFF; CDR3nt: TGTGCCAGCAGCTCAGGAGGGACAGGGGTTTCGAACACTGAAGCTTTCTTT
d_gene: .; j_gene: TRBJ2-7; abundance: .; v_gene: TRBV10-1; CDR3aa: CASSDRPGAHEQYF; CDR3nt: TGCGCCAGCAGTGACCGTCCAGGAGCCCACGAGCAGTACTTC
d_gene: .; j_gene: TRBJ1-5; abundance: .; v_gene: TRBV5-1; CDR3aa: CASSPGQITDQPQHF; CDR3nt: TGCGCCAGCAGCCCCGGACAGATAACAGACCAGCCCCAGCATTTT
d_gene: TRBD1; j_gene: TRBJ1-4; abundance: .; v_gene: TRBV7-9; CDR3aa: CASSLAGTGEKLFF; CDR3nt: TGTGCCAGCAGCTTAGCCGGGACAGGAGAAAAACTGTTTTTT
d_gene: .; j_gene: TRBJ1-1; abundance: .; v_gene: TRBV11-2; CDR3aa: CASSLGGWVTEAFF; CDR3nt: TGTGCCAGCAGCTTAGGGGGGTGGGTCACTGAAGCTTTCTTT
d_gene: TRBD2; j_gene: TRBJ2-7; abundance: .; v_gene: TRBV6-5; CDR3aa: CASSISGGPYEQYF; CDR3nt: TGTGCCAGCAGTATTAGCGGGGGCCCCTACGAGCAGTACTTC
d_gene: .; j_gene: TRBJ1-2; abundance: .; v_gene: TRBV18; CDR3aa: CASSPPGGYGYTF; CDR3nt: TGTGCCAGCTCACCACCGGGGGGTTATGGCTACACCTTC
d_gene: .; j_gene: TRBJ1-1; abundance: .; v_gene: TRBV5-1; CDR3aa: CASSAGTGNTEAFF; CDR3nt: TGCGCCAGCAGCGCGGGAACTGGGAACACTGAAGCTTTCTTT
d_gene: TRBD1; j_gene: TRBJ1-2; abundance: few; v_gene: TRBV7-9; CDR3aa: CASPARDRDPYGYTF; CDR3nt: TGTGCCAGCCCTGCCAGGGACAGAGACCCCTATGGCTACACCTTC
d_gene: .; j_gene: TRBJ2-3; abundance: .; v_gene: TRBV7-9; CDR3aa: CASSQEQNTQYF; CDR3nt: TGTGCCAGCAGCCAGGAACAGAATACGCAGTATTTT
d_gene: TRBD1; j_gene: TRBJ2-7; abundance: .; v_gene: TRBV11-2; CDR3aa: CASSLTGDPYEQYF; CDR3nt: TGTGCCAGCAGCTTAACAGGGGACCCCTACGAGCAGTACTTC
d_gene: .; j_gene: TRBJ2-7; abundance: .; v_gene: TRBV7-9; CDR3aa: CASSLAGGFAEQYF; CDR3nt: TGTGCCAGCAGCTTAGCGGGGGGCTTTGCTGAGCAGTACTTC
d_gene: TRBD1; j_gene: TRBJ2-7; abundance: .; v_gene: TRBV6-5; CDR3aa: CASRQGEREQYF; CDR3nt: TGTGCCAGCAGGCAGGGGGAACGCGAGCAGTACTTC
d_gene: .; j_gene: TRBJ1-5; abundance: .; v_gene: TRBV6-5; CDR3aa: CASSYSRGGDQPQHF; CDR3nt: TGTGCCAGCAGTTACTCTCGAGGGGGGGATCAGCCCCAGCATTTT
d_gene: .; j_gene: TRBJ2-1; abundance: .; v_gene: TRBV7-3; CDR3aa: CASSPPDKDNEQFF; CDR3nt: TGTGCCAGCAGCCCCCCGGACAAAGACAATGAGCAGTTCTTC
d_gene: .; j_gene: TRBJ1-1; abundance: .; v_gene: TRBV7-3; CDR3aa: CASSTTMNTEAFF; CDR3nt: TGTGCCAGCAGCACCACAATGAACACTGAAGCTTTCTTT
d_gene: .; j_gene: TRBJ1-1; abundance: .; v_gene: TRBV6-6; CDR3aa: CASSTGMNTEAFF; CDR3nt: TGTGCCAGCAGTACCGGTATGAACACTGAAGCTTTCTTT
d_gene: TRBD1; j_gene: TRBJ2-5; abundance: .; v_gene: TRBV6-1; CDR3aa: CASSPQGAETQYF; CDR3nt: TGTGCCAGCAGTCCACAGGGGGCGGAGACCCAGTACTTC
d_gene: .; j_gene: TRBJ1-2; abundance: once; v_gene: TRBV19; CDR3aa: CASSTRANYGYTF; CDR3nt: TGTGCCAGCTCTACCCGAGCTAACTATGGCTACACCTTC
d_gene: .; j_gene: TRBJ2-5; abundance: .; v_gene: TRBV25-1; CDR3aa: CASSSEYGGQSDETQYF; CDR3nt: TGTGCCAGCAGTTCAGAATATGGGGGGCAATCGGATGAGACCCAGTACTTC
d_gene: TRBD1; j_gene: TRBJ1-2; abundance: .; v_gene: TRBV9; CDR3aa: CASSQGARGYTF; CDR3nt: TGTGCCAGCAGCCAGGGGGCGCGTGGCTACACCTTC
d_gene: .; j_gene: TRBJ2-2; abundance: .; v_gene: TRBV18; CDR3aa: CASSPSEVANTGELFF; CDR3nt: TGTGCCAGCTCCCCCTCGGAGGTAGCGAACACCGGGGAGCTGTTTTTT
d_gene: .; j_gene: TRBJ2-7; abundance: .; v_gene: TRBV6-5; CDR3aa: CASSSIRKGKSYEQYF; CDR3nt: TGTGCCAGCAGTTCCATTCGCAAGGGAAAGAGCTACGAGCAGTACTTC
d_gene: TRBD2; j_gene: TRBJ2-7; abundance: .; v_gene: TRBV6-5; CDR3aa: CASSYSRLAVSYEQYF; CDR3nt: TGTGCCAGCAGTTACTCGAGGCTAGCGGTTTCCTACGAGCAGTACTTC
d_gene: TRBD2; j_gene: TRBJ2-1; abundance: .; v_gene: TRBV5-5; CDR3aa: CASSLELAGVDEQFF; CDR3nt: TGTGCCAGCAGCTTGGAACTAGCGGGAGTAGATGAGCAGTTCTTC
d_gene: TRBD2; j_gene: TRBJ2-5; abundance: .; v_gene: TRBV6-1; CDR3aa: CASSVLTGTTIPQETQYF; CDR3nt: TGTGCCAGCAGTGTCCTTACCGGGACTACAATCCCCCAAGAGACCCAGTACTTC
d_gene: TRBD1; j_gene: TRBJ2-7; abundance: once; v_gene: TRBV19; CDR3aa: CASSVFFRDRSYEQYF; CDR3nt: TGTGCCAGTAGTGTTTTCTTCCGGGACAGATCCTACGAGCAGTACTTC
d_gene: TRBD1; j_gene: TRBJ1-1; abundance: .; v_gene: TRBV18; CDR3aa: CASAGQANTEAFF; CDR3nt: TGTGCCAGCGCTGGACAGGCGAACACTGAAGCTTTCTTT
d_gene: .; j_gene: TRBJ2-2; abundance: .; v_gene: TRBV19; CDR3aa: CASSKTRERSGELFF; CDR3nt: TGTGCCAGTAGTAAAACCAGGGAAAGGTCCGGGGAGCTGTTTTTT
d_gene: TRBD1; j_gene: TRBJ2-2; abundance: .; v_gene: TRBV2; CDR3aa: CASSEQGAANTGELFF; CDR3nt: TGTGCCAGCAGTGAACAGGGGGCTGCGAACACCGGGGAGCTGTTTTTT
d_gene: .; j_gene: TRBJ1-4; abundance: .; v_gene: TRBV5-1; CDR3aa: CASSLEENEKLFF; CDR3nt: TGCGCCAGCAGCTTGGAGGAGAATGAAAAACTGTTTTTT
d_gene: .; j_gene: TRBJ2-7; abundance: .; v_gene: TRBV5-4; CDR3aa: CASSLRDEQYF; CDR3nt: TGTGCCAGCAGCTTAAGGGACGAGCAGTACTTC
d_gene: .; j_gene: TRBJ2-3; abundance: .; v_gene: TRBV5-4; CDR3aa: CASRFVGESTDTQYF; CDR3nt: TGTGCCAGCAGGTTTGTTGGGGAGAGCACAGATACGCAGTATTTT
d_gene: TRBD1; j_gene: TRBJ2-3; abundance: .; v_gene: TRBV10-1; CDR3aa: CASSGQGLTDTQYF; CDR3nt: TGCGCCAGCAGTGGACAGGGCCTCACAGATACGCAGTATTTT
d_gene: .; j_gene: TRBJ2-1; abundance: .; v_gene: TRBV11-2; CDR3aa: CASSLGRYNEQFF; CDR3nt: TGTGCCAGCAGCTTAGGACGATACAATGAGCAGTTCTTC
d_gene: .; j_gene: TRBJ2-5; abundance: .; v_gene: TRBV27; CDR3aa: CASSLFSSEQETQYF; CDR3nt: TGTGCCAGCAGTCTATTCTCTAGCGAACAAGAGACCCAGTACTTC
d_gene: .; j_gene: TRBJ2-5; abundance: .; v_gene: TRBV5-5; CDR3aa: CASSLGGGYAAYF; CDR3nt: TGTGCCAGCAGCTTGGGAGGCGGGTACGCCGCGTACTTC
d_gene: TRBD2; j_gene: TRBJ2-2; abundance: .; v_gene: TRBV28; CDR3aa: CASSTWTSGRTGELFF; CDR3nt: TGTGCCAGCAGTACTTGGACTAGCGGGAGGACCGGGGAGCTGTTTTTT
d_gene: TRBD1; j_gene: TRBJ2-5; abundance: .; v_gene: TRBV18; CDR3aa: CASSPGTGQETQYF; CDR3nt: TGTGCCAGCTCACCAGGGACAGGCCAAGAGACCCAGTACTTC
d_gene: TRBD1; j_gene: TRBJ1-4; abundance: .; v_gene: TRBV18; CDR3aa: CASSRQGADNEKLFF; CDR3nt: TGTGCCAGCTCGCGTCAGGGGGCGGATAATGAAAAACTGTTTTTT
d_gene: .; j_gene: TRBJ1-4; abundance: .; v_gene: TRBV7-6; CDR3aa: CASSLRRPRASTTNEKLFF; CDR3nt: TGTGCCAGCAGCTTACGTAGGCCCAGGGCGTCAACGACTAATGAAAAACTGTTTTTT
d_gene: .; j_gene: TRBJ2-7; abundance: .; v_gene: TRBV6-6; CDR3aa: CASRTGAEGHEQYF; CDR3nt: TGTGCCAGCCGCACCGGGGCTGAAGGCCACGAGCAGTACTTC
d_gene: TRBD2; j_gene: TRBJ2-2; abundance: .; v_gene: TRBV5-4; CDR3aa: CASSLIAGRGTGELFF; CDR3nt: TGTGCCAGCAGTCTTATAGCGGGCCGAGGAACCGGGGAGCTGTTTTTT